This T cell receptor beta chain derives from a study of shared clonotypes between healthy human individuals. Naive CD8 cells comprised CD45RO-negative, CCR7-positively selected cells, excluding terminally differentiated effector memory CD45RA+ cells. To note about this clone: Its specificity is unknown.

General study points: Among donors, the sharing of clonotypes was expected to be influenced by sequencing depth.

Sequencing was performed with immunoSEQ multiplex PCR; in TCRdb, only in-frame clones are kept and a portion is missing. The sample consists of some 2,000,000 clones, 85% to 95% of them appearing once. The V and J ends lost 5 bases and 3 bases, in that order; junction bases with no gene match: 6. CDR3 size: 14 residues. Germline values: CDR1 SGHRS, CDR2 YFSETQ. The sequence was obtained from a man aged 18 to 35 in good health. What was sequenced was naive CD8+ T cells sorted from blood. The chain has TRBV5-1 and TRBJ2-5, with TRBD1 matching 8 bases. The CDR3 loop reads CASRTGALEETQYF. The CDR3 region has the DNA TGCGCCAGCAGGACAGGGGCTTTAGAAGAGACCCAGTACTTC.